This T cell receptor (beta chain) derives from a study of cytomegalovirus exposure and HLA in healthy donors. Study information: Most donors, about 77% of 398 genotyped, fell in the Caucasian-associated ancestry cluster. Broader study findings: Later analysis showed most CMV-associated TCR beta chains appearing HLA-restricted. A missense variant in DCLRE1C was later tied to TCR beta V- and J-gene trimming.

V was clipped by 1 base and J by 6 bases, with 22 bases between them. Germline V gives CDR1 SGHVS, CDR2 FNYEAQ. This CDR3 is built from 17 residues. This PCR relied on a set of 60 Vbeta primers and 13 Jbeta primers. TCRdb's copy holds only in-frame clones and misses some; the assay was immunoSEQ multiplex PCR. The sample lists approximately 190,000 clones, 81% occurring once. This clone is a singleton in its sample. The antigen is not known. Sequencing was done on a sample of PBMCs. The receptor was isolated from a man aged 40-49 years in good health and CMV-seropositive. V and J are TRBV7-6 and TRBJ2-7, with D possibly TRBD2 on 5 matching bases. The CDR3 region is CASSLEGGGAGYGEQYF. CDR3 DNA: TGTGCCAGCAGCTTAGAAGGTGGAGGCGCAGGATATGGCGAGCAGTACTTC.